A single sample gave rise to the 27 T cell receptor beta chains below, sequenced in a study of T cells in Graves' hyperthyroidism and ophthalmopathy. The investigators amplified TCR beta CDR3 regions from RNA transcripts. HTBI primers drove first-round RT-PCR of the TCR CDR3. TCRdb fed the multiplex PCR reads into MiXCR, producing one record per CDR3 protein. The repertoire consists of approximately 740,000 distinct CDR3 sequences, with approximately 15% occurring once and the leading ten covering roughly 10%. The sequenced sample was blood. Receptors were obtained from a woman younger than 30 with Graves' hyperthyroidism.

The CDR3 DNA reads as TGTGCCAGCAGTGCGGGGAGCGGGGGTTACAATGAGCAGTTCTTC. Its protein is CASSAGSGGYNEQFF. The rearrangement uses TRBV6-1 and TRBJ2-1; 8 nucleotides align to TRBD2. Germline CDR1 reads MNHNS; CDR2 reads SASEGT. With 4 bases clipped from V and 4 bases from J, the junction kept 6 bases outside the gene matches. CDR3 length: 15 residues.

This clonotype was recorded at least ten times. The chain links TRBV7-6 to TRBJ2-3; 10 nucleotides line up with TRBD2. The V and J ends lost 3 bases and 6 bases, in that order; junction bases with no gene match: 6. This CDR3 is built from 15 residues. Germline CDR1 reads SGHVS; CDR2 reads FNYEAQ. The CDR3 nucleotides are TGTGCCAGCAGCTTGACTAGCGGGCCGCGGGATACGCAGTATTTT. Its translation: CASSLTSGPRDTQYF. The full variable domain, with the rest looked up from reference TRBV7-6 and TRBJ2-3, is GAGVSQSPRYKVTKRGQDVALRCDPISGHVSLYWYRQALGQGPEFLTYFNYEAQQDKSGLPNDRFSAERPEGSISTLTIQRTEQRDSAMYRCASSLTSGPRDTQYFGPGTRLTVL.

This clonotype was counted only a few times. CDR3 in DNA: TGCAGTGCTAGTTCGAGGACCGTAAGCTCTGGAAACACCATATATTTT. Residues: CSASSRTVSSGNTIYF. This chain connects TRBV20-1 to TRBJ1-3; D ambiguous. Trimming cost V 3 bases and J 0 bases, with 15 bases left between them. Germline values: CDR1 DFQATT, CDR2 SNEGSKA (reference sequence). CDR3 length: 16 residues.

The J gene is TRBJ2-5, the V gene TRBV12-3 or TRBV12-4; possibly TRBD1 for D (6 bases). V was cut by 6 bases and J by 5 bases, with 16 bases left in between. The CDR3 sequence is 14 residues long. CDR3 DNA: TGTGCCAGCAGACCAGGCGCAGGGGTCGAGACCCAGTACTTC. This codes for CASRPGAGVETQYF.

This clonotype was recorded at least ten times. This chain links TRBV5-4 with TRBJ2-7; D ambiguous. V lost 4 bases and J 0 bases, leaving 11 bases between the germline ends. The CDR3 totals 14 residues. The germline V gene encodes CDR1 SGHNT and CDR2 YYREEE (reference sequence). CDR3 residues: CASSPGPSSYEQYF. The CDR3 DNA reads as TGTGCCAGCAGCCCAGGACCTAGCTCCTACGAGCAGTACTTC.

This clonotype was counted between two and nine times. The chain has TRBV6-6 and TRBJ2-7; D remains unclear. Trimming removed 0 bases from V and 5 bases from J, with 5 bases in between. Germline values: CDR1 MNHNY, CDR2 SVGAGI (reference sequence). CDR3 length equals 12 residues. In DNA form, the CDR3 reads TGTGCCAGCAGTTACTCGGCGGACGAGCAGTACTTC. Its protein product is CASSYSADEQYF.

This sequence joins TRBV29-1 and TRBJ2-7; D gene unclear. This CDR3 contains 13 residues. Deletions cut 3 bases from V and 6 bases from J, with 15 bases between. Germline loops: CDR1 SQVTM, CDR2 ANQGSEA. CDR3 in amino acids: CSVEVPASIEQYF. CDR3 bases: TGCAGCGTTGAGGTGCCGGCGAGTATCGAGCAGTACTTC.

The J gene is TRBJ1-1, the V gene TRBV20-1; D call uncertain. CDR1 is DFQATT and CDR2 is SNEGSKA in the germline V gene (reference sequence). V lost 5 bases and J lost 0, with 13 bases in between. The CDR3 totals 14 residues. CDR3 region: CSASNVVLNTEAFF. The CDR3 nucleotides are TGCAGTGCTTCCAACGTAGTACTGAACACTGAAGCTTTCTTT.

This clonotype was recorded at least ten times. The chain recombines TRBV11-2 with TRBJ2-7, with 9 bases matching TRBD1. This CDR3 is 16 amino acids long. V gave up 5 bases and J gave up 5 bases; unmatched junction bases: 13. Germline V gives CDR1 SGHAT, CDR2 FQNNGV. In DNA, the CDR3 is TGTGCCAGCAGCCCCCGCCGGGACAGGGCCTGGAACGAGCAGTACTTC. Translating gives CASSPRRDRAWNEQYF.

This clonotype came up many times. The chain combines TRBV7-9 with TRBJ2-3; D ambiguous. Trimming stripped 0 bases from V and 4 bases from J, with 5 bases between. The germline CDR1 and CDR2 sequences are SEHNR and FQNEAQ (reference sequence). CDR3 size: 13 residues. The CDR3 protein is CASSLAWSDTQYF. In DNA form, the CDR3 reads TGTGCCAGCAGCTTAGCTTGGTCAGATACGCAGTATTTT.

The chain uses TRBV20-1 and TRBJ2-1; D perhaps matches TRBD2 (5 bases). The CDR3 length is 10 residues. V was cut by 6 bases and J by 13 bases, with 13 bases left in between. Per the germline V gene, CDR1 is DFQATT and CDR2 is SNEGSKA (reference sequence). The CDR3 reads CSAVGVLQFF. The CDR3 DNA reads TGCAGTGCCGTCGGGGTTTTACAGTTCTTC.

This clonotype was seen only a few times. The V gene is TRBV11-3, the J gene TRBJ1-1; unclear D gene. The CDR3 length is 12 residues. The V end was cut by 4 bases, the J end by 8 bases, with 11 bases between. Germline-derived CDR1 and CDR2 are SGHNT and YENEEA. In nucleotides, the CDR3 is TGTGCCAGCAGCTCATCCCCTGGAGAAGCTTTCTTT. This codes for CASSSSPGEAFF.

This clonotype was counted ten times or more. The V and J genes are TRBV30 and TRBJ2-5; TRBD2 matches 12 bases. Unmatched junction bases numbered 10, after V lost 5 bases and J lost 3 bases. Germline V gives CDR1 GTSNPN, CDR2 SVGIG (reference sequence). The CDR3 runs to 16 residues. The CDR3 DNA reads TGTGCCTGGCAACTAGCGGGAGGACGGGCAAAAGAGACCCAGTACTTC. Encoded protein: CAWQLAGGRAKETQYF.

This clonotype turned up a few times. The chain recombines TRBV10-3 with TRBJ2-3; 9 nucleotides align to TRBD2. After removal of 4 bases from V and 9 bases from J, the junction contained 11 bases not matched to a gene. CDR3 length: 15 residues. The germline V gene encodes CDR1 ENHRY and CDR2 SYGVKD. This chain's CDR3 is CAISGPIAGARTQYF. In nucleotides, the CDR3 is TGTGCCATCAGTGGGCCCATAGCGGGAGCACGAACGCAGTATTTT.

This clonotype was seen at least ten times. This chain links TRBV3-1 with TRBJ1-4; TRBD1 is a possible D gene (5 bases). The CDR3 is 15 residues long. V was pared by 4 bases and J by 10 bases, with 19 bases between. Germline loops: CDR1 LGHDT, CDR2 YNNKEL (reference sequence). The CDR3 region is CASSRGGGTVGKLFF. The CDR3 nucleotides are TGTGCCAGCAGCCGAGGTGGCGGGACCGTCGGAAAACTGTTTTTT.

The chain is built from TRBV20-1 and TRBJ2-1; 14 nucleotides align to TRBD2. This CDR3 has 14 amino acids. Trimming at V came to 5 bases and at J to 9 bases, leaving 6 bases not matched to a gene. Per germline, CDR1 DFQATT and CDR2 SNEGSKA (reference sequence). CDR3 region: CSASPGLAGVEQFF. CDR3 DNA: TGCAGTGCTTCTCCGGGACTAGCGGGAGTTGAGCAGTTCTTC.

This clonotype occurred many times. The chain is built from TRBV7-3 and TRBJ2-1; D possibly corresponds to TRBD2 (5 bases). Germline-derived CDR1 and CDR2 are SGHTA and FQGTGA. V gave up 0 bases and J gave up 4 bases, with 10 bases separating them. The CDR3 sequence is 15 residues long. The CDR3 coding sequence is TGTGCCAGCAGCTTAACTAGCGATGGGTACAATGAGCAGTTCTTC. This translates into CASSLTSDGYNEQFF.

The chain is built from TRBV9 and TRBJ2-7; 7 nucleotides align to TRBD2. Germline CDR1 reads SGDLS; CDR2 reads YYNGEE. The CDR3 length is 15 residues. V lost 3 bases and J lost 5; bases outside the gene matches: 11. CDR3 sequence reads: CASSGTPGGSDEQYF. The CDR3 DNA is TGTGCCAGCAGCGGGACCCCCGGCGGGAGCGACGAGCAGTACTTC.

This clonotype was observed at least ten times. The rearrangement uses TRBV2 and TRBJ1-1, with 8 bases identical to TRBD1. Germline lookup yields CDR1 SNHLY and CDR2 FYNNEI. Trimming cost V 6 bases and J 5 bases; bases outside gene matches: 8. This CDR3 is built from 14 residues. The CDR3 here is CASRADRVSTEAFF. CDR3 coding DNA: TGTGCCAGCAGGGCGGACAGGGTCAGTACTGAAGCTTTCTTT.

This clonotype was recorded many times. This chain links TRBV20-1 with TRBJ2-3; 12 nucleotides agree with TRBD2. The CDR3 length is 16 residues. Germline CDR1 and CDR2: DFQATT and SNEGSKA (reference sequence). V lost 2 bases, J lost 9 bases, and 12 bases stayed unmatched. CDR3 amino acids: CSARLAGGDIARTQYF. DNA of the CDR3: TGCAGTGCTAGACTAGCGGGGGGGGACATTGCGAGAACGCAGTATTTT.

This clonotype has only a few counts. This rearrangement joins TRBV5-5 to TRBJ2-7, with D perhaps assigned TRBD1 or TRBD2 (5 bases each). Germline V gene sequence: CDR1 SGHKS, CDR2 YYEKEE (reference sequence). The CDR3 totals 14 residues. The germline V and J ends were trimmed by 5 bases and 0 bases, with 12 bases remaining between them. The CDR3: CASSDEGLSYEQYF. DNA for the CDR3: TGTGCCAGCAGTGACGAGGGGCTCTCCTACGAGCAGTACTTC. The whole variable domain, remainder taken from reference TRBV5-5 and TRBJ2-7, is DAGVTQSPTHLIKTRGQQVTLRCSPISGHKSVSWYQQVLGQGPQFIFQYYEKEERGRGNFPDRFSARQFPNYSSELNVNALLLGDSALYLCASSDEGLSYEQYFGPGTRLTVT.

This clonotype has a handful of counts. The chain carries TRBV5-1 and TRBJ2-1, with D possibly being TRBD2 (6 bases). Looked up from germline, CDR1 is SGHRS and CDR2 is YFSETQ. Trimming took off 1 base at V and 0 bases at J, with 20 bases between the two ends. The CDR3 runs to 19 residues. This CDR3 is CASSLFGGRAGSSYNEQFF. The CDR3 nucleotides read TGCGCCAGCAGCTTGTTTGGGGGAAGGGCCGGGAGCTCCTACAATGAGCAGTTCTTC. Complete variable domain (other parts from reference TRBV5-1 and TRBJ2-1): KAGVTQTPRYLIKTRGQQVTLSCSPISGHRSVSWYQQTPGQGLQFLFEYFSETQRNKGNFPGRFSGRQFSNSRSEMNVSTLELGDSALYLCASSLFGGRAGSSYNEQFFGPGTRLTVL.

The genes are TRBV6-1 and TRBJ2-1; D is undetermined. V gave up 3 bases and J gave up 5 bases, with 8 bases separating them. The CDR3 consists of 13 residues. The germline gives CDR1 MNHNS, CDR2 SASEGT. CDR3 nucleotides: TGTGCCAGCAGTGACGCTGGCGACAATGAGCAGTTCTTC. Translating gives CASSDAGDNEQFF.

This clonotype has a count of ten or more. The chain joins TRBV24-1 to TRBJ2-1; 7 positions match TRBD2. The germline CDR1 and CDR2 sequences are KGHDR and SFDVKD. The CDR3 spans 22 residues. The V gene end was trimmed by 2 bases and the J gene end by 2 bases; junction bases not matched to a gene: 23. The CDR3 protein is CATSDSTSPMRERLVTYNEQFF. The DNA of the CDR3 is TGTGCCACCAGTGATTCGACCAGCCCTATGCGGGAGCGGCTAGTTACCTACAATGAGCAGTTCTTC.

Many counts were recorded for this clonotype. V gene TRBV7-2 combines with J gene TRBJ1-2; 8 positions match TRBD1. Germline CDR1 is SGHTA and CDR2 is FQGNSA. This CDR3 spans 16 amino acids. J lost 8 bases, V lost 3 bases, and 14 bases had no gene match. The CDR3 spells CASSLGPGQAGEGYTF. In DNA form, the CDR3 reads TGTGCCAGCAGCTTGGGACCGGGACAGGCCGGGGAAGGCTACACCTTC.

This clonotype appeared many times. The J gene is TRBJ2-1, the V gene TRBV3-1, with D maybe TRBD2 (6 bases). Deletions cut 2 bases from V and 3 bases from J, with 17 bases between. The CDR3 totals 17 residues. The germline V gene encodes CDR1 LGHDT and CDR2 YNNKEL (reference sequence). CDR3 amino acids: CASSQRGLSDGYNEQFF. DNA of the CDR3: TGTGCCAGCAGCCAAAGGGGACTTTCAGATGGCTACAATGAGCAGTTCTTC.

About this clonotype itself: The germline gene is not matched at one end of the junction; a read error may be the cause. The V gene is TRBV6-1, the J gene TRBJ2-1; D may be TRBD1 or TRBD2 (5 bases each). There are 15 residues in the CDR3. Per the germline V gene, CDR1 is MNHNS and CDR2 is SASEGT. This chain's CDR3 is CTSSLGRSSYNEQFF. The CDR3 nucleotides are TGTACCAGCAGCCTGGGACGGAGCTCCTACAATGAGCAGTTCTTC.